This TCR beta chain is drawn from a study of T cell repertoires in cytomegalovirus infection (dated by TCRdb to about 2019). Turning to the overall study: Because public TCR beta signatures pointed to carriage of CMV infection together with the matching HLA type, the HLA type of each donor mattered for the analysis. Study-level results and caveats: In the ex vivo response, HLA-C-restricted CMV-specific TCR beta clonotypes were dominant, and in two of eight donors the single most frequent clonotype came from this HLA-C-restricted group. In both this cohort and an independent roughly 350-donor cohort, the cumulative frequency of public TCR beta family members distinguished carriers of CMV infection plus the relevant HLA type.

Sequencing was performed on an Illumina HiSeq 1500. Using fastp at Q25 and MiXCR, TCRdb reprocessed the public reads and kept productive beta chains. Each entry is one CDR3 protein sequence, shown with its most common DNA and genes. Across this sample there are approximately 180,000 distinct CDR3 sequences, with 8% to 10% seen only once. The top ten hold approximately 4.2% of the sample. This clonotype was observed at least ten times. The antigen it recognizes is unknown. No much larger clonotype is one base removed from it; base qualities were not supplied. For this chain, trimming is 1 base at the V end and 3 bases at the J end, and the number of junction bases without a gene match is 3. The CDR3 starts with the cysteine, ends with the phenylalanine, and has 14 residues. Only the CDR3 DNA stays, 42 bases, in frame from base 1.

The chain joins TRBV12-3 or TRBV12-4 to TRBJ2-7; 7 of the junction bases match TRBD2. The specimen sequenced was PBMCs. This receptor was taken from a human donor in good health (CMV status not recorded). Some clones in this sample may be carry-over from other donors' samples. Here the CDR3 is given as CASSLGRELYEQYF. The nucleotide sequence reads as follows: TGTGCCAGCAGTTTAGGGCGGGAGCTCTACGAGCAGTACTTC.